The 4 T cell receptor beta chains below come from one sample, sequenced in a study of T-cell reconstitution after alpha-beta-depleted transplantation in children. The TCRbeta library incorporated unique molecular identifiers. TCRdb reprocessed the PCR reads via MiXCR and lists one record per CDR3 protein. The sample records fewer than 1 million distinct CDR3 sequences, roughly 16% being singletons. Sequences were derived from PBMCs, mostly from graft donor cells, sampled 360 days after TCRalphabeta/CD19-depleted stem cell transplant. The receptor source for this set is a male patient under 18 who had a stem cell transplant for acute lymphoblastic leukemia, so the T cells may come from the graft donor.

The chain uses TRBV5-1 and TRBJ2-7; 7 bases are shared with TRBD1. This CDR3 is 16 amino acids long. Germline-derived CDR1 and CDR2 are SGHRS and YFSETQ. The V gene end was trimmed by 2 bases and the J gene end by 0 bases; junction bases not matched to a gene: 8. Here the CDR3 DNA reads TGCGCCAGCAGCTTTCGGCCCGACAGGGTCTCCTACGAGCAGTACTTC. Protein product: CASSFRPDRVSYEQYF.

This clonotype was seen a handful of times. The chain is built from TRBV30 and TRBJ2-5; tentative D call: TRBD2 (6 bases). The length of the CDR3 is 15 residues. Trimming took off 3 bases at V and 2 bases at J, with 16 bases between the two ends. In germline, CDR1 is GTSNPN, CDR2 SVGIG (reference sequence). CDR3 in amino acids: CAWRGGKRTQETQYF. For the CDR3, the DNA is TGTGCCTGGAGGGGGGGAAAGAGAACGCAAGAGACCCAGTACTTC.

V and J are TRBV5-1 and TRBJ2-7, with D possibly matching TRBD1 (6 bases). The germline CDR1 and CDR2 sequences are SGHRS and YFSETQ. This CDR3 contains 13 residues. Trimming stripped 0 bases from V and 7 bases from J, with 11 bases between. Here the CDR3 reads CASSLDRVVEQYF. CDR3 DNA: TGCGCCAGCAGCTTGGACAGGGTTGTAGAGCAGTACTTC.

This clonotype was detected only a few times. V and J are TRBV20-1 and TRBJ2-1; D is possibly TRBD2 (6 bases). The CDR3 totals 14 residues. V lost 5 bases and J 0 bases, leaving 11 bases between the germline ends. In germline, CDR1 is DFQATT, CDR2 SNEGSKA (reference sequence). This chain's CDR3 is CSASDGSSYNEQFF. CDR3 DNA sequence: TGCAGTGCTTCGGACGGGAGCTCCTACAATGAGCAGTTCTTC.